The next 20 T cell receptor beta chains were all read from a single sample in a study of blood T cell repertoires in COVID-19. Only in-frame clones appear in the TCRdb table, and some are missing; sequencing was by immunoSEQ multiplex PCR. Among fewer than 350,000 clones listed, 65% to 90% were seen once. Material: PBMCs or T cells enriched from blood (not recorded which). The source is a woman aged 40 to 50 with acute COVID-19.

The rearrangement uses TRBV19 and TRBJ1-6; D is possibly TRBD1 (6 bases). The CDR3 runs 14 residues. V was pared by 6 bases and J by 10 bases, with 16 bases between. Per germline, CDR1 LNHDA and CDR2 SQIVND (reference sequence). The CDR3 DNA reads TGTGCCAGTAGCCACAGGGACGTAGCCTCACCCCTCCACTTT. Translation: CASSHRDVASPLHF.

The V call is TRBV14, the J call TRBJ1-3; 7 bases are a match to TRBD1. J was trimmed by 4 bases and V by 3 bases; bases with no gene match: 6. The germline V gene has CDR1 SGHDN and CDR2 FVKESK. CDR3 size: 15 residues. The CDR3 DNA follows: TGTGCCAGCAGCCAGAAAAGGGGGCCGGGAAACACCATATATTTT. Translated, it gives CASSQKRGPGNTIYF.

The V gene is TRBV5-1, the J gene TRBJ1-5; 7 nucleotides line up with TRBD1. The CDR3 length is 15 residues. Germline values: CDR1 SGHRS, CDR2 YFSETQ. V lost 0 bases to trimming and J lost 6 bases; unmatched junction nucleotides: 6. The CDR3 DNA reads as TGCGCCAGCAGCTTGGTGCCAGGGGGTGGTCAGCCCCAGCATTTT. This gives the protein CASSLVPGGGQPQHF.

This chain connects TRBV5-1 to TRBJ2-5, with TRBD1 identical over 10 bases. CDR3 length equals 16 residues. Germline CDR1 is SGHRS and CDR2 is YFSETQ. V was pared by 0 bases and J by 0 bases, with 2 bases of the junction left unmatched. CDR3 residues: CASSLVGQGNQETQYF. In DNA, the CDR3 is TGCGCCAGCAGCTTGGTGGGACAGGGGAACCAAGAGACCCAGTACTTC.

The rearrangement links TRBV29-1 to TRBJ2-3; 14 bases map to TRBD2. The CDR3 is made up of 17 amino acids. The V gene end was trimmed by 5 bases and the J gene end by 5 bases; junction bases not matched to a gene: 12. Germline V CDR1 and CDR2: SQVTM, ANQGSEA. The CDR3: CSVKGGLAGVGIDTQYF. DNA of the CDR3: TGCAGCGTTAAAGGGGGACTAGCGGGGGTCGGGATAGATACGCAGTATTTT.

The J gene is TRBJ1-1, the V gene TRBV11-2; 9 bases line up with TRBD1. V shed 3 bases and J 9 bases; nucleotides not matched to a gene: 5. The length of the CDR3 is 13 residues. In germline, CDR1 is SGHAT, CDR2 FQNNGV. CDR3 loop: CASSLDRGAKAFF. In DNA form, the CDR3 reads TGTGCCAGCAGCTTGGACAGGGGCGCAAAAGCTTTCTTT.

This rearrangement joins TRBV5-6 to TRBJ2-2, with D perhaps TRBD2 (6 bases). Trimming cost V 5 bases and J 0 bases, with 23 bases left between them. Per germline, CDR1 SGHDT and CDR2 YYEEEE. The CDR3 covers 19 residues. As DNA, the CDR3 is TGTGCCAGCAGTCGCGGGACTTTCCGTCGGTTCGCGAACACCGGGGAGCTGTTTTTT. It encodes CASSRGTFRRFANTGELFF.

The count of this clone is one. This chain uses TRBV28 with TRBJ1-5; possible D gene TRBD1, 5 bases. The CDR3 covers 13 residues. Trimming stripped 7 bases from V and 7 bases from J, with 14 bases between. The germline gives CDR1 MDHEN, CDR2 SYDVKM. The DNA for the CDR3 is TGTGCCAGCACCGAAGGGAGGGGCCAGCCCCAGCATTTT. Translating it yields CASTEGRGQPQHF.

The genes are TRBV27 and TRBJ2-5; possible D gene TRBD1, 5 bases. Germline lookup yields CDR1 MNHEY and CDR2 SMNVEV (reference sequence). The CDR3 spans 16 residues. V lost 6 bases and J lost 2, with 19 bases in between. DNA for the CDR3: TGTGCCAGCAGCAAAGACAGTCCCGTTCGGCAAGAGACCCAGTACTTC. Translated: CASSKDSPVRQETQYF.

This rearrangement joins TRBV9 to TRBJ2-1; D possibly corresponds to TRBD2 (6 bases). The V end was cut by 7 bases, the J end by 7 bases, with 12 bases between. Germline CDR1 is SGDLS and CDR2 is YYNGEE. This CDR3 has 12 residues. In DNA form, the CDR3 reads TGTGCCAGCGGGCGGGATATGAATGAGCAGTTCTTC. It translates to CASGRDMNEQFF.

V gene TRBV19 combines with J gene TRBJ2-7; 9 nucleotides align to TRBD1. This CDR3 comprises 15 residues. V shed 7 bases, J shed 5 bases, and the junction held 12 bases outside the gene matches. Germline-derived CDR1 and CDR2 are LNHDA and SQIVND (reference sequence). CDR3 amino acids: CASKGQGIGVHEQYF. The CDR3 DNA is TGTGCCAGTAAGGGACAGGGAATTGGGGTCCACGAGCAGTACTTC.

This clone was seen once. CDR3 sequence (DNA): TGTGCCAGCAGCGCAGGCTTAAGCCCAAATAACTATAATTCACCCCTCCACTTT. Translated, it gives CASSAGLSPNNYNSPLHF. The chain combines TRBV28 with TRBJ1-6; no definite D call. Germline V CDR1 and CDR2: MDHEN, SYDVKM. V lost 6 bases, J lost 3 bases, and 21 bases lay in between. This CDR3 comprises 18 residues.

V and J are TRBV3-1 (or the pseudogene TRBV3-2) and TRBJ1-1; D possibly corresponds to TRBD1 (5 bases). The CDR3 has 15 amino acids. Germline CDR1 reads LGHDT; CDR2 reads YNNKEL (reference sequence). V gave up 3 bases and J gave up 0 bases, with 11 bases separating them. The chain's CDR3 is CASSHTGLLNTEAFF. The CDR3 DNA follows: TGTGCCAGCAGCCATACGGGACTCTTGAACACTGAAGCTTTCTTT.

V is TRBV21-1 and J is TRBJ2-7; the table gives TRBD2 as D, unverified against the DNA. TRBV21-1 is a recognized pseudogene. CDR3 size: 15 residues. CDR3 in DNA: TGTGCCAGCGCATTCCAGACGGCGGGAGTCTGCGAGCAGTACTTC. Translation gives CASAFQTAGVCEQYF.

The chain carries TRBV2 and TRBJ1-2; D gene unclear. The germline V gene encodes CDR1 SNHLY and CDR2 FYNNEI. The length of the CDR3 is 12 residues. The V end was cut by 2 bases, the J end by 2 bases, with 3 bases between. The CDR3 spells CASSEQNYGYTF. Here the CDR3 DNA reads TGTGCCAGCAGTGAACAGAACTATGGCTACACCTTC.

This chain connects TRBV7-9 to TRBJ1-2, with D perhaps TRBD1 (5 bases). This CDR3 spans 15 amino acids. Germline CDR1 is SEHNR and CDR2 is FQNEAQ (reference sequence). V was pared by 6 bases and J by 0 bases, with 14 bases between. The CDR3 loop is CASSTAGAANYGYTF. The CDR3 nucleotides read TGTGCCAGCAGTACTGCTGGGGCAGCTAACTATGGCTACACCTTC.

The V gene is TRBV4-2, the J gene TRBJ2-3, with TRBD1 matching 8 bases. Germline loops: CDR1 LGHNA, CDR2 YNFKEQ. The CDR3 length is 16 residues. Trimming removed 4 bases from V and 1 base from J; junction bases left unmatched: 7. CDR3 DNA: TGTGCCAGCAGCCCCGACCGGGACAGGCGCACAGATACGCAGTATTTT. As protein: CASSPDRDRRTDTQYF.

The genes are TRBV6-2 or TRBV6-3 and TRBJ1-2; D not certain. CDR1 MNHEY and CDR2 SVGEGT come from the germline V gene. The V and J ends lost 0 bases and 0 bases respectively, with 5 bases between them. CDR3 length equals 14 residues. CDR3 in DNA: TGTGCCAGCAGTTACTCAACGGCTAACTATGGCTACACCTTC. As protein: CASSYSTANYGYTF.

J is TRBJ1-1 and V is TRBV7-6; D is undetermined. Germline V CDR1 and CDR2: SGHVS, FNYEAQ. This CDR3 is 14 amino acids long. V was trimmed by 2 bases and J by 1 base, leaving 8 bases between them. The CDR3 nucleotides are TGTGCCAGCAGCTTATCACCCGGGAACACTGAAGCTTTCTTT. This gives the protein CASSLSPGNTEAFF.

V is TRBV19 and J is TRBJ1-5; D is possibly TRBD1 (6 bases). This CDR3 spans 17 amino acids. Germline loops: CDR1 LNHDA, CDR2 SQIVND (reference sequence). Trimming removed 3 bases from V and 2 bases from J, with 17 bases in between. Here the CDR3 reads CASSIIQGPMGNQPQHF. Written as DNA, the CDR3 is TGTGCCAGTAGTATCATCCAGGGGCCAATGGGCAATCAGCCCCAGCATTTT. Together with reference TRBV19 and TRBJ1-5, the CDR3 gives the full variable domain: DGGITQSPKYLFRKEGQNVTLSCEQNLNHDAMYWYRQDPGQGLRLIYYSQIVNDFQKGDIAEGYSVSREKKESFPLTVTSAQKNPTAFYLCASSIIQGPMGNQPQHFGDGTRLSIL.